Below are 2 T cell receptor beta chains sequenced from a single sample in a study of blood T cell repertoires in COVID-19. TCRdb's table, derived via immunoSEQ multiplex PCR, lists solely in-frame clones and lacks some. This sample has 35,000 to 45,000 clones, with around 84% found just once. The sequenced sample consisted of peripheral blood. These receptor sequences come from an older man with acute or convalescent COVID-19.

The chain uses TRBV6-5 and TRBJ1-5; perhaps TRBD1 as D (5 bases). This CDR3 spans 13 amino acids. V was cut by 8 bases and J by 2 bases, with 10 bases left in between. The germline CDR1 and CDR2 sequences are MNHEY and SVGAGI. The CDR3 nucleotides are TGTGCCAGCTCCACAGGACGCAATCAGCCCCAGCATTTT. Translating it yields CASSTGRNQPQHF.

The gene calls are TRBV11-1 and TRBJ2-2; 9 bases are shared with TRBD1. CDR1 is SGHAT and CDR2 is FQDESV in the germline V gene (reference sequence). This CDR3 has 14 amino acids. J gave up 3 bases and V 4 bases, and 0 bases lay outside the gene matches. This chain's CDR3 is CASSWTGDTGELFF. CDR3 DNA sequence: TGTGCCAGCAGCTGGACAGGGGACACCGGGGAGCTGTTTTTT.